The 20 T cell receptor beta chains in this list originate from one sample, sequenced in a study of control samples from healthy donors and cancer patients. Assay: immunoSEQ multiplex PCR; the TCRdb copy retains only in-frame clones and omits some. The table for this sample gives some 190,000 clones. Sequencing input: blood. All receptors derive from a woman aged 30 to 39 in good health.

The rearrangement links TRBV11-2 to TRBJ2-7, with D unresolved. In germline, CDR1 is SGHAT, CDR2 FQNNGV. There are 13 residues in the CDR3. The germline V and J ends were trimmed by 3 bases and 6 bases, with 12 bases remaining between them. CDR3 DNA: TGTGCCAGCAGCTTCCCAGTGGGTGTCGAGCAGTACTTC. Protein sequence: CASSFPVGVEQYF.

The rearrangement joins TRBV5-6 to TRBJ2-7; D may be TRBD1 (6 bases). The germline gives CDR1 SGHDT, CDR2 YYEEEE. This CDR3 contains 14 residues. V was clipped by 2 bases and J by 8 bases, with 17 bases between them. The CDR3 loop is CASSFETGVSKQYF. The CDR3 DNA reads TGTGCCAGCAGCTTTGAGACAGGCGTGAGTAAGCAGTACTTC.

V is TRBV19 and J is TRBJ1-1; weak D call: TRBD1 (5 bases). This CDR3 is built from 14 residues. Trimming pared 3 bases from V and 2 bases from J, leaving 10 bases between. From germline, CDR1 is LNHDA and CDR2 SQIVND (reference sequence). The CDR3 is CASSIRRANTEAFF. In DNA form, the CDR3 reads TGTGCCAGTAGTATCCGCAGGGCTAACACTGAAGCTTTCTTT.

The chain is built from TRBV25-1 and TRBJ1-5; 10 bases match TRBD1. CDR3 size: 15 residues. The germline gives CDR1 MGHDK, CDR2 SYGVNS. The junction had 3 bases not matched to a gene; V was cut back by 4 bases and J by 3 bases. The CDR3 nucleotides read TGTGCCAGCAGTGGACAGGGGGCTTTCAATCAGCCCCAGCATTTT. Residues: CASSGQGAFNQPQHF.

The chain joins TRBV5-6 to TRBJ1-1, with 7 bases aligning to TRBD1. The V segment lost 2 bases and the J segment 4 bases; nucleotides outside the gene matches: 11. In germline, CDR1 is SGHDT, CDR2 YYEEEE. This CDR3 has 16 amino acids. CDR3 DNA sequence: TGTGCCAGCAGCTTAAACAGGGGTGGGTTTGGCACTGAAGCTTTCTTT. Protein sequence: CASSLNRGGFGTEAFF.

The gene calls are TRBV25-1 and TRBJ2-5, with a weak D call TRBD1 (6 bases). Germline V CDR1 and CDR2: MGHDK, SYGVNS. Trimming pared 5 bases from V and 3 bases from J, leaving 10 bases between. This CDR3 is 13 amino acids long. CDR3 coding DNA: TGTGCCAGCAGTACAGGGCCTAAAGAGACCCAGTACTTC. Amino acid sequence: CASSTGPKETQYF.

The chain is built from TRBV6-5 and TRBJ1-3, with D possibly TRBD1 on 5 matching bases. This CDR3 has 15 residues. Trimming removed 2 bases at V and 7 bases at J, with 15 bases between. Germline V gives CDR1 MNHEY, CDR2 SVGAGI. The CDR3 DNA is TGTGCCAGCAGTTACAGCAGGGAAAATAGTAACACCATATATTTT. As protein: CASSYSRENSNTIYF.

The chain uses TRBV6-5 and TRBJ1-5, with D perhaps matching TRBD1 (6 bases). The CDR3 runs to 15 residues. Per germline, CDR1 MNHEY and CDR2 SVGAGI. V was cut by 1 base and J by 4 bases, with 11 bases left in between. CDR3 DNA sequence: TGTGCCAGCAGTTACTGGACAGCCAGAAATCAGCCCCAGCATTTT. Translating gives CASSYWTARNQPQHF.

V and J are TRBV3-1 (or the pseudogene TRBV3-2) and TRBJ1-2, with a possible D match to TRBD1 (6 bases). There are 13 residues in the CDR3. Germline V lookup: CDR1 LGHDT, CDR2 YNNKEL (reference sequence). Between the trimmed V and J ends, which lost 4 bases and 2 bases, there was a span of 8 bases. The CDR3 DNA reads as TGTGCCAGCAGCCCCACAGGGAACTATGGCTACACCTTC. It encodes CASSPTGNYGYTF.

The chain's CDR3 is CAWSRDRGHPTGELFF. CDR3 nucleotide sequence: TGTGCCTGGAGTAGGGACAGGGGGCACCCAACCGGGGAGCTGTTTTTT. The chain couples TRBV30 to TRBJ2-2; 12 bases fit TRBD1. The CDR3 covers 16 residues. The V and J ends lost 2 bases and 5 bases, in that order; junction bases with no gene match: 6. CDR1 is GTSNPN and CDR2 is SVGIG in the germline V gene (reference sequence).

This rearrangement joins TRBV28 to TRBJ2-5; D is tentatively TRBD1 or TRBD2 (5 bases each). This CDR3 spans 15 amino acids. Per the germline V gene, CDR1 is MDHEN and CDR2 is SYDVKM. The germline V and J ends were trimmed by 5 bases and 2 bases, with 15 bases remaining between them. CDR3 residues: CASSPPGAAQETQYF. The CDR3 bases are TGTGCCAGCAGTCCCCCCGGGGCGGCACAAGAGACCCAGTACTTC.

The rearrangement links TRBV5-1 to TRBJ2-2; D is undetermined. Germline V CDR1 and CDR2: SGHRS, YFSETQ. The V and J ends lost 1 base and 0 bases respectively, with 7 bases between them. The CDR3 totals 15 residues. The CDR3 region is CASSLRTTNTGELFF. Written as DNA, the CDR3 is TGCGCCAGCAGCTTGAGGACCACGAACACCGGGGAGCTGTTTTTT. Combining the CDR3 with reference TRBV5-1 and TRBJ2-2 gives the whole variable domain KAGVTQTPRYLIKTRGQQVTLSCSPISGHRSVSWYQQTPGQGLQFLFEYFSETQRNKGNFPGRFSGRQFSNSRSEMNVSTLELGDSALYLCASSLRTTNTGELFFGEGSRLTVL.

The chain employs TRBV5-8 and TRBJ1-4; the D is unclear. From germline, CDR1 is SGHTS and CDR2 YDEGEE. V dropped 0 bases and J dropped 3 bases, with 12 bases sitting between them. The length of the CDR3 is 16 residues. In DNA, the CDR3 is TGTGCCAGCAGCTTGGAAGGCGGCCGCCCTAATGAAAAACTGTTTTTT. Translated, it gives CASSLEGGRPNEKLFF.

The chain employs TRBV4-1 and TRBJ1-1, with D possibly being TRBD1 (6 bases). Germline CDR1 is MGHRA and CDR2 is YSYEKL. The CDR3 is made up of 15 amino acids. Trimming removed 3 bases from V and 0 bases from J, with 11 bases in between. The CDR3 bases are TGCGCCAGCAGCCACTCCAGGGGTCTGAACACTGAAGCTTTCTTT. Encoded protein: CASSHSRGLNTEAFF.

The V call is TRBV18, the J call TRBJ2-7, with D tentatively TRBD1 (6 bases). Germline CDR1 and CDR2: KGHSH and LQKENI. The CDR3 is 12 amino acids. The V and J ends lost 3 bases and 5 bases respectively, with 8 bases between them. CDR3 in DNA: TGTGCCAGCTCACCCCAGGGGAACGAGCAGTACTTC. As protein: CASSPQGNEQYF.

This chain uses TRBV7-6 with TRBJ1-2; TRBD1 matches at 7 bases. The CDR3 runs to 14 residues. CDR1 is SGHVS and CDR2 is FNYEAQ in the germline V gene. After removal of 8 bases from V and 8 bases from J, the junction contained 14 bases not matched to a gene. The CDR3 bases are TGTGCCAGCGCCCCCGAGTTAGGGGGCTGGGGCTACACCTTC. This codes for CASAPELGGWGYTF.

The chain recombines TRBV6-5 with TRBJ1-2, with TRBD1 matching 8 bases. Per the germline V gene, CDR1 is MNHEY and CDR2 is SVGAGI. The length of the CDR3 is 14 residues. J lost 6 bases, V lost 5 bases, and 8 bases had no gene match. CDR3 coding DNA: TGTGCCAGCAGTCCTCTGGACAGGGTAAATGGCTACACCTTC. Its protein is CASSPLDRVNGYTF.

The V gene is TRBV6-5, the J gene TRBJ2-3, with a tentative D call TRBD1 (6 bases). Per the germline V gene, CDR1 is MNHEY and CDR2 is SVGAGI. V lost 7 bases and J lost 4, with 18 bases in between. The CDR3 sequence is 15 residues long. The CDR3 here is CASTPTGWLADTQYF. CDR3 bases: TGTGCCAGCACCCCGACAGGATGGTTGGCAGATACGCAGTATTTT.

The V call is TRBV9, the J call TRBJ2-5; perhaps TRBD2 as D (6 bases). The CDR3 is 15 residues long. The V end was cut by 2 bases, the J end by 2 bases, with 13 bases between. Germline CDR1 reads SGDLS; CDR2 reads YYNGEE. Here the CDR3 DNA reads TGTGCCAGCAGCGTTGGGGGGAACAGACAAGAGACCCAGTACTTC. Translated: CASSVGGNRQETQYF.

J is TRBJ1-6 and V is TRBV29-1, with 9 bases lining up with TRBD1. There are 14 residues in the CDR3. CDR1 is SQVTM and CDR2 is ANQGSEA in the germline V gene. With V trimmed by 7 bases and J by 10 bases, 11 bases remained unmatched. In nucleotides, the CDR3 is TGCAGCGCCCGGAGGGGGACAGGGAACTCACCCCTCCACTTT. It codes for CSARRGTGNSPLHF.